A single sample is the source of the 20 T cell receptor beta chains below, sequenced in a study of cytomegalovirus exposure and HLA in healthy donors. PCR amplification relied on 60 Vbeta primers (plus 13 Jbeta primers). Profiled with immunoSEQ multiplex PCR; TCRdb holds only in-frame clones, not every one. The repertoire holds roughly 100,000 clones, with 70% to 80% as singletons. The sequenced sample consisted of PBMCs. Receptors originate from a male donor in good health and CMV-seropositive.

The chain recombines TRBV5-6 with TRBJ2-2; D uncertain. The CDR3 runs 12 residues. Germline values: CDR1 SGHDT, CDR2 YYEEEE. Trimming removed 4 bases at V and 8 bases at J, with 9 bases between. For the CDR3, the DNA is TGTGCCAGCAGCCTCCAGACAGGGGAGCTGTTTTTT. Its translation is CASSLQTGELFF.

This clone was observed a single time. In DNA form, the CDR3 reads TGTGCCTGGAGTTCCCACAGGGTTTTCTACGAGCAGTACTTC. Its protein is CAWSSHRVFYEQYF. The chain is built from TRBV30 and TRBJ2-7; D is perhaps TRBD1 (6 bases). Germline V gene lookup returns CDR1 GTSNPN and CDR2 SVGIG (reference sequence). The CDR3 has 14 residues. Trimming left V 2 bases short and J 3 bases short, with 14 bases between.

The chain carries TRBV7-9 and TRBJ1-1; D remains ambiguous. The V and J ends lost 5 bases and 2 bases respectively, with 9 bases between them. CDR1 is SEHNR and CDR2 is FQNEAQ in the germline V gene (reference sequence). CDR3 size: 13 residues. The DNA for the CDR3 is TGTGCCAGCAGCACCGACATTAACACTGAAGCTTTCTTT. This codes for CASSTDINTEAFF.

The chain employs TRBV28 and TRBJ2-2, with D maybe TRBD1 (7 bases). CDR3 length: 20 amino acids. The V end was cut by 5 bases, the J end by 5 bases, with 30 bases between. CDR1 MDHEN and CDR2 SYDVKM come from the germline V gene. The CDR3 region is CASSQYPYRTGPGGTGELFF. The CDR3, as DNA: TGTGCCAGCAGTCAATACCCTTATCGGACCGGGCCAGGGGGGACCGGGGAGCTGTTTTTT.

The V gene is TRBV6-4, the J gene TRBJ1-4; D call uncertain. Germline loops: CDR1 MRHNA, CDR2 SNTAGT. The CDR3 covers 20 residues. V lost 4 bases, J lost 0 bases, and 24 bases lay in between. The CDR3: CASSVGSPCRIIATNEKLFF. CDR3 DNA: TGTGCCAGCAGTGTCGGGTCCCCTTGTAGGATTATTGCAACTAATGAAAAACTGTTTTTT.

V gene TRBV7-8 combines with J gene TRBJ1-2, with D possibly being TRBD1 (5 bases). The V end lost 1 base, the J end lost 4 bases, and 13 bases lay between the germline ends. The CDR3 contains 15 residues. From germline, CDR1 is SGHVS and CDR2 FQNEAQ. In DNA, the CDR3 is TGTGCCAGCAGCTTAGATGAAGGGGATCTCTATGGCTACACCTTC. Translation gives CASSLDEGDLYGYTF.

This chain joins TRBV19 and TRBJ1-2, with D perhaps matching TRBD1 (6 bases). V was pared by 7 bases and J by 0 bases, with 12 bases between. This CDR3 has 14 amino acids. Germline CDR1 and CDR2: LNHDA and SQIVND (reference sequence). CDR3 sequence reads: CASKDRDANYGYTF. Written as DNA, the CDR3 is TGTGCCAGTAAGGACAGAGACGCTAACTATGGCTACACCTTC.

This clone was detected only once. The genes are TRBV6-5 and TRBJ2-7; TRBD2 aligns across 7 bases. This CDR3 has 15 residues. From germline, CDR1 is MNHEY and CDR2 SVGAGI. J was trimmed by 3 bases and V by 4 bases; bases with no gene match: 9. In DNA form, the CDR3 reads TGTGCCAGCAGTTTAGCGGCGGGAGTTGTCTACGAGCAGTACTTC. This encodes CASSLAAGVVYEQYF.

Note on this clone: At one of its ends the junction is not consistent with the germline gene, which may arise from a read error. The chain employs TRBV27 and TRBJ2-6; 8 bases match TRBD2. The CDR3 totals 15 residues. From germline, CDR1 is MNHEY and CDR2 SMNVEV (reference sequence). DNA for the CDR3: TGTGCCAGCAGATCCGGGGGGGCTGGGGCCAACGGCCTGACTTTC. Amino acid sequence: CASRSGGAGANGLTF. The full variable domain, rest sourced from reference TRBV27 and TRBJ2-6, is EAQVTQNPRYLITVTGKKLTVTCSQNMNHEYMSWYRQDPGLGLRQIYYSMNVEVTDKGDVPEGYKVSRKEKRNFPLILESPSPNQTSLYFCASRSGGAGANGLTFGAGSRLTVL.

The chain is built from TRBV15 and TRBJ2-2; possible D gene TRBD1, 6 bases. V lost 0 bases to trimming and J lost 3 bases, with 8 bases between them. Per the germline V gene, CDR1 is LNHNV and CDR2 is YYDKDF (reference sequence). CDR3 length equals 15 residues. The CDR3 sequence is CATSRDQGYTGELFF. The CDR3, as DNA: TGTGCCACCAGCAGAGATCAGGGGTACACCGGGGAGCTGTTTTTT.

The rearrangement uses TRBV18 and TRBJ2-3, with 8 bases lining up with TRBD1. Germline-derived CDR1 and CDR2 are KGHSH and LQKENI. V was clipped by 5 bases and J by 7 bases; unmatched bases: 14. The CDR3 runs to 16 residues. The CDR3 DNA follows: TGTGCCAGCTCATTCCTGCCCCGGGACAGGTCTTATACGCAGTATTTT. Translation gives CASSFLPRDRSYTQYF.

The rearrangement links TRBV6-1 to TRBJ1-2; the D gene is possibly TRBD1 (6 bases). This CDR3 contains 14 residues. Per germline, CDR1 MNHNS and CDR2 SASEGT. The germline V and J ends were trimmed by 8 bases and 8 bases, with 21 bases remaining between them. The CDR3 region has the DNA TGTGCCAGCTCAACGGGACAAAGCACCGTCGGCTACACCTTC. Residues: CASSTGQSTVGYTF.

The genes are TRBV15 and TRBJ1-2; TRBD1 aligns across 8 bases. The CDR3 consists of 15 residues. V shed 3 bases and J 2 bases; nucleotides not matched to a gene: 5. From germline, CDR1 is LNHNV and CDR2 YYDKDF (reference sequence). This CDR3 reads CATSRTRQGNYGYTF. The CDR3 coding sequence is TGTGCCACCAGCAGGACAAGACAGGGGAACTATGGCTACACCTTC.

This clone was observed a handful of times. The chain combines TRBV30 with TRBJ2-3; 7 nucleotides agree with TRBD1. V was pared by 2 bases and J by 1 base, with 6 bases of the junction left unmatched. This CDR3 spans 15 amino acids. CDR1 GTSNPN and CDR2 SVGIG come from the germline V gene (reference sequence). CDR3 protein: CAWSIDRDRTDTQYF. DNA for the CDR3: TGTGCCTGGAGTATCGACAGGGATCGCACAGATACGCAGTATTTT.

The rearrangement joins TRBV11-2 to TRBJ2-1, with TRBD2 as a possible D gene (5 bases). Germline values: CDR1 SGHAT, CDR2 FQNNGV. CDR3 length equals 13 residues. Trimming left V 4 bases short and J 9 bases short, with 13 bases between. CDR3 protein: CASSSWTTSEQFF. The CDR3 DNA is TGTGCCAGCAGCTCGTGGACCACTAGTGAGCAGTTCTTC.

The chain carries TRBV5-4 and TRBJ2-6; D might be TRBD1 (5 bases). V lost 1 base and J 0 bases, leaving 5 bases between the germline ends. Looked up from germline, CDR1 is SGHNT and CDR2 is YYREEE (reference sequence). The CDR3 is made up of 15 amino acids. The CDR3 loop reads CASSLQGSGANVLTF. CDR3 bases: TGTGCCAGCAGCTTGCAGGGCTCTGGGGCCAACGTCCTGACTTTC.

The chain combines TRBV9 with TRBJ1-1, with D unclear. The CDR3 sequence is 14 residues long. The germline V gene encodes CDR1 SGDLS and CDR2 YYNGEE. Deletions cut 0 bases from V and 3 bases from J, with 9 bases between. The CDR3 DNA follows: TGTGCCAGCAGCGTAGGCGACACCTACACTGAAGCTTTCTTT. This translates into CASSVGDTYTEAFF. Full variable domain (outside the CDR3, taken from reference TRBV9 and TRBJ1-1): DSGVTQTPKHLITATGQRVTLRCSPRSGDLSVYWYQQSLDQGLQFLIQYYNGEERAKGNILERFSAQQFPDLHSELNLSSLELGDSALYFCASSVGDTYTEAFFGQGTRLTVV.

The chain recombines TRBV5-1 with TRBJ2-1; 9 positions agree with TRBD2. V trimming: 0 bases; J trimming: 8 bases; junction bases outside the gene matches: 9. This CDR3 has 16 amino acids. Looked up from germline, CDR1 is SGHRS and CDR2 is YFSETQ. The CDR3 is CASSLGRGGRGDEQFF. The CDR3 DNA reads as TGCGCCAGCAGCTTGGGCCGCGGCGGGAGGGGCGATGAGCAGTTCTTC. Full variable domain (remainder filled in from reference TRBV5-1 and TRBJ2-1): KAGVTQTPRYLIKTRGQQVTLSCSPISGHRSVSWYQQTPGQGLQFLFEYFSETQRNKGNFPGRFSGRQFSNSRSEMNVSTLELGDSALYLCASSLGRGGRGDEQFFGPGTRLTVL.

The genes are TRBV10-3 and TRBJ2-1, with D possibly matching TRBD2 (5 bases). CDR3 size: 13 residues. V lost 6 bases, J lost 3 bases, and 9 bases lay in between. Germline V gene data show CDR1 as ENHRY and CDR2 as SYGVKD. CDR3 nucleotide sequence: TGTGCCATCAGCGGGGTGGGCTACAATGAGCAGTTCTTC. Translation gives CAISGVGYNEQFF.

This clone was seen once. The rearrangement links TRBV28 to TRBJ1-2; D might be TRBD1 (6 bases). This CDR3 is built from 15 residues. Germline CDR1 is MDHEN and CDR2 is SYDVKM. The ends were cut back, 6 bases at V and 4 bases at J, with 18 bases in the middle. This CDR3 reads CASSSPGGSGYGYTF. CDR3 in DNA: TGTGCCAGCAGCTCCCCGGGGGGCTCGGGCTATGGCTACACCTTC.